The rows below give T cell receptor beta chains drawn from one sample of a study of control samples from healthy donors and cancer patients. Clones were sequenced by immunoSEQ multiplex PCR, and TCRdb holds only the in-frame ones, with some missing. The data contain about 55,000 clones, around 96% of them singletons. The sequenced material came from blood. All receptors derive from a woman aged 25 to 45 in good health. Both conserved end residues are part of each CDR3. Each record gives: V gene, D gene, J gene, clone size, CDR3 protein, CDR3 DNA. A D gene is named only where the DNA matches it firmly. For some rows the clone size is stated as once, few or many, or as a class when expanded; others skip it.

>TRBV9|-|TRBJ2-3|-
CASSVDGGLSGTDTQYF
TGTGCCAGCAGCGTAGATGGGGGTTTAAGTGGGACAGATACGCAGTATTTT
>TRBV18|TRBD2|TRBJ2-1|-
CASSPPGSGSNYEQFF
TGTGCCAGCTCACCCCCAGGTAGCGGGAGTAACTATGAGCAGTTCTTC
>TRBV14|-|TRBJ1-6|-
CASSQENSPLHF
TGTGCCAGCAGCCAAGAAAATTCACCCCTCCACTTT
>TRBV5-4|TRBD1|TRBJ1-4|-
CASSSGGVTNEKLFF
TGTGCCAGCAGCTCAGGGGGGGTCACTAATGAAAAACTGTTTTTT
>TRBV7-9|TRBD1|TRBJ1-1|-
CASSPTGQGAEAFF
TGTGCCAGCAGCCCAACGGGACAGGGGGCTGAAGCTTTCTTT
>TRBV4-1|TRBD2|TRBJ2-7|-
CASSQGGRLAGAEQYF
TGCGCCAGCAGCCAAGGGGGTAGGCTAGCGGGAGCCGAGCAGTACTTC
>TRBV19|TRBD2|TRBJ2-7|-
CASSSPSGSSYEQYF
TGTGCCAGTAGTTCGCCTAGCGGGAGCTCCTACGAGCAGTACTTC
>TRBV19|-|TRBJ1-2|-
CAATGGYGYTF
TGTGCCGCAACGGGGGGTTATGGCTACACCTTC
>TRBV9|TRBD2|TRBJ2-2|-
CASSADPASGRGSTGELFF
TGTGCCAGCAGCGCCGACCCGGCTAGCGGCAGAGGAAGCACCGGGGAGCTGTTTTTT
>TRBV3-1/TRBV3-2|-|TRBJ2-3|-
CASSQLTDTQYF
TGTGCCAGCAGCCAACTCACAGATACGCAGTATTTT
>TRBV9|-|TRBJ1-3|-
CASSVADASYTIYF
TGTGCCAGCAGCGTAGCCGACGCTTCATACACCATATATTTT
>TRBV3-1/TRBV3-2|TRBD2|TRBJ2-5|-
CASSPGLAGVLSETQYF
TGTGCCAGCAGCCCCGGACTAGCGGGAGTCTTGAGCGAGACCCAGTACTTC
>TRBV5-1|-|TRBJ2-1|-
CASSLGDSYNEQFF
TGCGCCAGCAGCTTGGGAGACTCCTACAATGAGCAGTTCTTC
>TRBV10-2|-|TRBJ2-5|-
CASSEEASTLQETQYF
TGCGCCAGCAGTGAGGAGGCTTCAACTCTCCAAGAGACCCAGTACTTC
>TRBV5-4|TRBD1|TRBJ2-2|-
CASSSFRDRGQITGELFF
TGTGCCAGCAGCTCTTTCCGGGACAGGGGGCAAATTACCGGGGAGCTGTTTTTT
>TRBV15|TRBD1|TRBJ1-6|-
CATRRQGSYSPLHF
TGTGCCACCAGAAGACAGGGAAGCTATTCACCCCTCCACTTT
>TRBV6-2/TRBV6-3|-|TRBJ2-7|once
CASSYEGLVNEQYF
TGTGCCAGCAGTTACGAGGGCCTAGTTAACGAGCAGTACTTC
>TRBV5-1|-|TRBJ1-6|-
CASSLNRVSSPLHF
TGCGCCAGCAGCTTGAACAGGGTCAGTTCACCCCTCCACTTT
>TRBV7-9|-|TRBJ1-1|-
CASSLGQMNTEAFF
TGTGCCAGCAGCTTAGGACAGATGAACACTGAAGCTTTCTTT
>TRBV6-2/TRBV6-3|-|TRBJ2-2|-
CASSYSRRGPTGELFF
TGTGCCAGCAGTTACTCGAGGAGGGGACCGACCGGGGAGCTGTTTTTT
>TRBV28|-|TRBJ1-6|once
CASSLSRTGHDSPLHF
TGTGCCAGCAGTTTATCCCGCACAGGGCACGATTCACCCCTCCACTTT
>TRBV6-6|-|TRBJ1-5|-
CASSYPPGINQPQHF
TGTGCCAGCAGTTACCCCCCAGGAATCAATCAGCCCCAGCATTTT
>TRBV3-1/TRBV3-2|TRBD1|TRBJ1-1|once
CASSQGSRDRGEAFF
TGTGCCAGCAGCCAAGGATCCCGGGACAGGGGTGAAGCTTTCTTT
>TRBV7-9|TRBD2|TRBJ2-3|-
CASSFRTSGKSTDTQYF
TGTGCCAGCAGCTTCCGGACTAGCGGCAAAAGCACAGATACGCAGTATTTT
>TRBV5-1|TRBD2|TRBJ2-7|-
CASSRSGRAYEQYF
TGCGCCAGCAGCAGGAGCGGGAGGGCCTACGAGCAGTACTTC
>TRBV12-5|-|TRBJ1-1|-
CASGPDLENTEAFF
TGTGCTAGTGGCCCGGATTTGGAGAACACTGAAGCTTTCTTT
>TRBV19|-|TRBJ2-1|-
CASSIGAGTGNEQFF
TGTGCCAGTAGTATTGGAGCGGGCACGGGGAATGAGCAGTTCTTC
>TRBV5-5|TRBD1|TRBJ1-1|-
CASSLEAWTGITEAFF
TGTGCCAGCAGCTTGGAGGCGTGGACAGGGATCACTGAAGCTTTCTTT
>TRBV5-4|-|TRBJ1-2|-
CASSRAERDYGYTF
TGTGCCAGCAGCCGGGCGGAAAGGGACTATGGCTACACCTTC
>TRBV28|TRBD1|TRBJ2-4|-
CASSLRTGGQDIQYF
TGTGCCAGCAGTTTACGGACAGGGGGCCAGGACATTCAGTACTTC
>TRBV18|TRBD2|TRBJ2-1|once
CASSQTSGRARFNEQFF
TGTGCCAGCTCACAGACTAGCGGGAGGGCCCGTTTTAATGAGCAGTTCTTC
>TRBV30|TRBD2|TRBJ2-7|-
CAWSVAGAGQYF
TGTGCCTGGAGTGTAGCGGGGGCAGGGCAGTACTTC
>TRBV4-2|TRBD1|TRBJ1-4|-
CASSPFGGQGAQGNEKLFF
TGTGCCAGCAGCCCCTTTGGGGGACAGGGGGCCCAGGGTAATGAAAAACTGTTTTTT
>TRBV28|-|TRBJ2-1|-
CASSRSGPAYNEQFF
TGTGCCAGCAGCCGTAGCGGACCGGCCTACAATGAGCAGTTCTTC
>TRBV7-8|-|TRBJ1-6|once
CASSLEVVGGFSPLHF
TGTGCCAGCAGCTTAGAGGTTGTGGGCGGGTTTTCACCCCTCCACTTT
>TRBV19|-|TRBJ2-7|-
CASKSGNSYEQYF
TGTGCCAGTAAATCGGGCAACTCCTACGAGCAGTACTTC
>TRBV7-6|-|TRBJ1-3|once
CASSLFGGTGNTIYF
TGTGCCAGCAGCTTATTTGGGGGAACTGGAAACACCATATATTTT
>TRBV5-4|-|TRBJ1-6|-
CASSESLLGNSPLHF
TGTGCCAGCAGTGAAAGCCTCCTGGGAAATTCACCCCTCCACTTT
>TRBV24-1|TRBD2|TRBJ2-5|-
CATSDLTGGPSETQYF
TGTGCCACCAGTGATTTGACGGGAGGGCCCTCAGAGACCCAGTACTTC
>TRBV3-1/TRBV3-2|TRBD2|TRBJ2-1|-
CASSQRPLRTSGNNEQFF
TGTGCCAGCAGCCAAAGGCCTTTGAGGACTAGCGGGAACAATGAGCAGTTCTTC
>TRBV4-1|-|TRBJ1-5|-
CASSQDGVVEPQHF
TGCGCCAGCAGCCAAGATGGGGTTGTGGAGCCCCAGCATTTT